This T cell receptor (beta chain) was obtained from a study of cytomegalovirus exposure and HLA in healthy donors (dated by TCRdb to about 2017). Concerning the study at large: In an earlier analysis of about 560 of the donors, around 300 Gb of sequence data and just under 120 million unique TCR beta sequences from about 179 million T cells were reported. About 280 gigabases of sequencing data and around 80 million unique TCR sequences made up an early release that covered roughly 670 HLA-typed donors. Of the approximately 400 genotyped donors, 75% to 85% were placed in the genetic ancestry cluster associated with self-reported Caucasian donors. The study aimed to test whether cataloging public T cell receptors could reveal signatures of past pathogen exposure. The study profiled the T cell repertoires of fewer than 850 subjects by immunosequencing and related them to cytomegalovirus serostatus. Besides the first cohort of hundreds of subjects, a separate validation cohort made up of over 95 different subjects was used. To predict cytomegalovirus infection status, the study combined high-throughput TCR immunosequencing, statistical association of individual TCRs with disease status, and machine learning. In a later analysis, previously published TCR beta repertoires from fewer than 750 donors were re-analyzed and high-resolution HLA genotyping was added so that TCR occurrence patterns could be studied. Rather than using new phenotypic data, the later analysis identified candidate immune exposures from TCR beta sequences and from how often those sequences occurred across donors. An earlier analysis of around 540 of the donors applied high-throughput TCR beta sequencing to assess whether each TCR beta V gene segment acted as functional or pseudogenic. Donor age, sex, ethnicity and CMV serostatus were compiled alongside the repertoire data. A later genetic analysis took genome-wide SNP genotypes for about three fifths of the roughly 700 donors and used that subset as a discovery cohort. All discovery cohort repertoires had been generated using a single sequencing platform. HLA typing included class I and class II loci at four-digit resolution. The number of typed donors differed by locus: about 620-630 for A, B, C, DRB1 and DQB1; roughly 510 for DQA1; 606 for DPA1; and some 450 for DPB1. Five DR-DQ haplotypes were treated as single units for association and clustering because of strong linkage in the cohort. On average, 235,054 unique TCR beta nucleotide sequences were sequenced per donor among some 420 genotyped donors of the cohort, with roughly 19% of those sequences being non-productive. Overall results and qualifications from the work: Because HLA typing was unavailable for some donors at each locus, only the typed subset was used in association tests. In an earlier analysis of some 500 of the donors, most TCR beta V segments appeared in productive rearrangements about 90% or about 30% of the time, broadly matching IMGT annotations. The cohort was sequenced for TCR beta chains only, and without alpha or paired-chain data the features that could be detected were limited. Linkage disequilibrium might explain the correlated functional status among segregating V segments, but an unknown experimental factor could not be ruled out. Because counts were too low, some 16 rarely observed V segments, including chromosome 9 orphons, were excluded from the earlier analysis of 500 to 700 of the donors. In the study, about 150 TCR beta chains were listed as associated with cytomegalovirus. A group of highly shared sequence variants was considered likely to be a technical artifact of the sequencing pipeline. In vitro tests confirmed that three of the cytomegalovirus-associated TCR beta chains recognize cytomegalovirus antigens. Some IMGT-functional V segments, including TRBV6-2 and TRBV6-3, could not be distinguished by the 87-base-pair reads and were therefore excluded. The classifier was reported to diagnose cytomegalovirus status with high specificity and sensitivity in both the original cohort and the validation cohort. A further reported finding was that TCR beta sequences accurately predicted the HLA-A and HLA-B alleles for most subjects in the first cohort. A later analysis found that HLA-associated TCR beta chains were more clonally expanded and had lower generation probabilities than equally common non-associated chains. In a later analysis, 15,000 to 20,000 TCR beta sequences were associated with specific HLA alleles at a false discovery rate of 0.05. When HLA alleles, especially DR and DQ, strongly co-occurred, TCR associations were difficult to assign to individual alleles. In a later analysis, several top co-occurrence clusters were reported to appear linked to parvovirus B19, influenza, CMV and Epstein-Barr virus. Most TCR sequences were observed very rarely across donors, whereas some public TCRs were present in many individuals. In a later genetic analysis, a missense DCLRE1C variant was associated with V-gene and J-gene trimming of TCR beta chains, and the association was replicated in an independent cohort. A later analysis found that TCR association rates varied across HLA loci, with DRB1 alleles showing the most associated TCRs and HLA-C alleles the fewest. In a later genetic analysis, fewer N-insertions in productive TCRs were reported among donors in an Asian-associated ancestry cluster than the approximately 630-donor mean. Immune exposure information for the cohort was limited to CMV serostatus. It was suggested by the authors that the approach could potentially be generalized to other disease states and immunological phenotypes. Roughly uniform sequencing depth across donors was assumed in presence/absence analyses, although this assumption may not hold. According to a later analysis, most CMV-associated TCR beta chains appeared to be HLA-restricted, and the HLA associations seemed to be driven largely by CMV exposure.

About this clone itself: The antigen it binds to is not known. The record has no base qualities; no much larger clone is one base away.

Measured from the cysteine to the phenylalanine, the CDR3 is 14 residues long. The only DNA kept is the CDR3, 42 bases in frame from the first base. V is shortened by 0 bases, J by 5 bases, and the region joining them spans 9 bases. The germline V gene sets CDR1 to MNHEY and CDR2 to SVGAGI. The library was made by the immunoSEQ multiplex PCR assay. For the multiplex PCR, a mixture combining 60 forward primers for TCR Vbeta segments and 13 reverse primers for TCR Jbeta segments was used. The CDR3 region of rearranged TCR beta genes was amplified from genomic DNA with a multiplex PCR assay. On the Illumina HiSeq System, the amplified TCR beta libraries were sequenced as 87-base-pair reads. Regarding the original processing steps: A later analysis counted approximately 76 million unique TCR beta chains across the 550 to 800 repertoires, and about 10 million of these chains were shared by at least two donors. Raw reads were error-corrected and collapsed into unique sequences with a nearest-neighbor algorithm that merged closely related sequences to remove PCR and sequencing errors. To assign V, D and J gene segments, CDR3 sequences were aligned to IMGT reference sequences. For a sequence to be retained, a match of at least six nucleotides was required to both a V gene segment and a J gene segment. Rearrangements were called productive when the CDR3 lacked stop codons and stayed in frame with V and J; all others were non-productive. CDR3 was defined by IMGT convention, running from the second conserved V-encoded cysteine to the conserved J-encoded phenylalanine. Sequences without an unambiguous match to a single V gene segment were excluded from the earlier analysis of about 600 of the donors. In an earlier analysis of approximately 560 of the donors, a V segment was called functional when productive rearrangements were above 56.7%, and segregating when the standard deviation between donors exceeded 5%. A statistical classification framework was built to diagnose cytomegalovirus status from the catalog of TCR beta chain sequences. V and J gene assignment, in a later analysis, came from comparing TCR nucleotide sequences with IMGT/GENE-DB human TR gene sequences. A later analysis assigned CDR3 sequences and most-parsimonious VDJ recombination scenarios with the TCRdist pipeline. A later analysis defined each TCR beta chain by its CDR3 amino acid sequence plus V-gene family, and excluded reads lacking a unique V-gene family. To address suspected cross-contamination and a sequencing artifact, a later analysis removed roughly 580 highly shared, low-generation-probability nucleotide sequences. A later analysis calculated a clonal expansion index for each public chain from normalized within-repertoire ranks of inferred template counts. Generation probabilities in a later analysis came from a VDJ recombination model fitted to out-of-frame rearrangements, and those results were checked against IGoR. A later analysis scored TCR-TCR, TCR-HLA and TCR-CMV co-occurrence with hypergeometric tests, applying a repertoire-size bias correction to TCR pairs. A later analysis estimated false discovery rates by permuting HLA or CMV assignments 20 times. In a later analysis, co-occurring TCRs were grouped using DBSCAN, and TCRdist sequence similarity was added for clustering within HLA-allele-positive subsets. For co-occurrence clustering, repertoires with fewer than 30,000 or more than 120,000 public chains were excluded, along with roughly 5 repertoires with anomalous nucleotide sharing. TCRdb retrieved this table from immuneACCESS and kept in-frame rearrangements only. Not all clones are present; in checked studies, unresolved V genes account for under half, and no reason is known for the remainder. That table is the source of V, J and clone size, and D and trimming were worked out from the DNA. The sample table records some 130,000 clones; about three quarters of these occur just once. The ten largest clonotypes hold approximately 0.93% of the sample.

In total, roughly 670 healthy bone marrow donors made up the cohort. Cohort members were all nominally healthy when sampled, although unrecorded immune exposures were likely present. CMV serostatus was recorded as positive for about 300 and negative for about 50% of the roughly 700 cohort members, whereas no CMV serostatus was recorded for the donor in question. A peripheral blood sample was provided by each donor, and peripheral blood mononuclear cells were used for TCR beta sequencing. The Qiagen DNeasy Blood Extraction Kit was used to extract genomic DNA from the blood cell samples. The V and J genes are TRBV6-5 and TRBJ2-3, with no confident D gene call. This receptor was identified in a human donor in good health. The sequenced sample was PBMCs. The encoded CDR3 is CASSYSGPGDTQYF. The DNA sequence is TGTGCCAGCAGTTACTCGGGCCCAGGAGATACGCAGTATTTT.